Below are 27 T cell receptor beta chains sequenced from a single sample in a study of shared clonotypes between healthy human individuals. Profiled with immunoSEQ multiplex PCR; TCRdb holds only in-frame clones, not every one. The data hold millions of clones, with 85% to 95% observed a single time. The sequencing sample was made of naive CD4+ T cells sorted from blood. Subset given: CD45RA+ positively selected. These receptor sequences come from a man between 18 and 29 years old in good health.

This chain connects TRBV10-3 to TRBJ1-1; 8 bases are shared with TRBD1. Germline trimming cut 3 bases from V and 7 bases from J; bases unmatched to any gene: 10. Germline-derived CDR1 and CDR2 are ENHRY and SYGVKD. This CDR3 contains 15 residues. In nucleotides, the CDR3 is TGTGCCATCAGTGACTCCGACAGGGGTAAGGGTGAAGCTTTCTTT. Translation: CAISDSDRGKGEAFF.

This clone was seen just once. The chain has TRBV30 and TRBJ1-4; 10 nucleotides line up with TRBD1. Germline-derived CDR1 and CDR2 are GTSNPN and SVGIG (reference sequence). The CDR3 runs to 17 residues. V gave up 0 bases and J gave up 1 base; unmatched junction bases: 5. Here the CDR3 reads CAWSVEDRGLTNEKLFF. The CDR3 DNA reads TGTGCCTGGAGTGTAGAAGACAGGGGGCTAACTAATGAAAAACTGTTTTTT.

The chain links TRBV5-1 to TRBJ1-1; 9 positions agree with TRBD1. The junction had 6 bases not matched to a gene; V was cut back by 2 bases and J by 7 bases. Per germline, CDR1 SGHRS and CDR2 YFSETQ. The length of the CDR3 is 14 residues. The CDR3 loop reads CASSFGGQGFEAFF. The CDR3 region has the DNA TGCGCCAGCAGCTTCGGGGGACAGGGATTTGAAGCTTTCTTT.

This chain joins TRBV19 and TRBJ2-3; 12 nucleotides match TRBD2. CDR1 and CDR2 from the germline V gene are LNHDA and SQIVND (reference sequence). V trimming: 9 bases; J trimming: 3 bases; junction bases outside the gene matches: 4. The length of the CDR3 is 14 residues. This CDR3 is CASKTSGRTDTQYF. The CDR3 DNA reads TGTGCCAGCAAGACTAGCGGGAGAACAGATACGCAGTATTTT.

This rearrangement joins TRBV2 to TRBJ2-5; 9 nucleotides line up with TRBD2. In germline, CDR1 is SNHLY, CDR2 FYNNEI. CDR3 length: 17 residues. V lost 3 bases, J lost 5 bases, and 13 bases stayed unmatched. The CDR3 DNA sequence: TGTGCCAGCAGTGACCTCCTTACGCGGGGGGGCATGGAGACCCAGTACTTC. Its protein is CASSDLLTRGGMETQYF.

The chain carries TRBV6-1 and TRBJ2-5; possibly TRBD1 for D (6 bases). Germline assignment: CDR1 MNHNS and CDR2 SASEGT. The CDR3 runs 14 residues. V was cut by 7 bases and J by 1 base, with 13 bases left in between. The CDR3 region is CASTLGGSQETQYF. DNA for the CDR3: TGTGCCAGCACCCTAGGGGGTTCCCAAGAGACCCAGTACTTC.

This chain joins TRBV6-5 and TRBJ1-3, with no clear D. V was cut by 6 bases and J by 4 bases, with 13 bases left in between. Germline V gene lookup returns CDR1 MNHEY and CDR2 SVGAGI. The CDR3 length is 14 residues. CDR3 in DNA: TGTGCCAGCAGCCGTTCGAGCACGGGAAACACCATATATTTT. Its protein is CASSRSSTGNTIYF.

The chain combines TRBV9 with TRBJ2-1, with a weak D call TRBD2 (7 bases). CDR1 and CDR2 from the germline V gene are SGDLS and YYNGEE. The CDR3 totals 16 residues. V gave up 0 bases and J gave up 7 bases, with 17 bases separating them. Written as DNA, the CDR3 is TGTGCCAGCAGCGTAGTTACCGGGGGGCCACGGAATGAGCAGTTCTTC. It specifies CASSVVTGGPRNEQFF.

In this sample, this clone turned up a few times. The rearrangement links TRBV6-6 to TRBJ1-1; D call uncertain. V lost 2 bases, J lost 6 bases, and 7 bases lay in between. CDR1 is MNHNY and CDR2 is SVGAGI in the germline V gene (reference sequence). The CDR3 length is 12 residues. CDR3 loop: CASSYMEAEAFF. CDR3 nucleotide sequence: TGTGCCAGCAGTTACATGGAGGCTGAAGCTTTCTTT.

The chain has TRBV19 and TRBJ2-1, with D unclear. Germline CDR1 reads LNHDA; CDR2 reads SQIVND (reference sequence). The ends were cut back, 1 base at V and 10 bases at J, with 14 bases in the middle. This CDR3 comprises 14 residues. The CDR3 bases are TGTGCCAGTAGTATAGGTCAGTTTTCGGACGAGCAGTTCTTC. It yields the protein CASSIGQFSDEQFF. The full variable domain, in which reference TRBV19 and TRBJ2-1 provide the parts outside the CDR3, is DGGITQSPKYLFRKEGQNVTLSCEQNLNHDAMYWYRQDPGQGLRLIYYSQIVNDFQKGDIAEGYSVSREKKESFPLTVTSAQKNPTAFYLCASSIGQFSDEQFFGPGTRLTVL.

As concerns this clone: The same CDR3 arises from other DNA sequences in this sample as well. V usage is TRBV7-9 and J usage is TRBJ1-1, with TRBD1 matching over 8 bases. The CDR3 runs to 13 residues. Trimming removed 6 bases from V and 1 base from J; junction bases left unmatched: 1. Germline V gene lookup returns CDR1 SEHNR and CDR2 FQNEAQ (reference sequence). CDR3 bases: TGTGCCAGCAGAGGGACAGGGAACACTGAAGCTTTCTTT. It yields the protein CASRGTGNTEAFF.

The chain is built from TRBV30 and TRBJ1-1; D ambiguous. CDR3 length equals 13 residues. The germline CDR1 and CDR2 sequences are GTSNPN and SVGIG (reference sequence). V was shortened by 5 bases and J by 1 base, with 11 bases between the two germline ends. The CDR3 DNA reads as TGTGCCTGGGCCAAGGATCCGAACACTGAAGCTTTCTTT. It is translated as CAWAKDPNTEAFF.

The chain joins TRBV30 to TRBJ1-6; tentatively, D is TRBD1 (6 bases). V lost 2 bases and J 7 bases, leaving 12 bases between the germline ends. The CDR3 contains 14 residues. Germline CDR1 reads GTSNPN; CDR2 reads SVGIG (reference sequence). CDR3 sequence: CAWSLAQGNSPLHF. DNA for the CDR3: TGTGCCTGGAGTCTTGCACAGGGAAATTCACCCCTCCACTTT.

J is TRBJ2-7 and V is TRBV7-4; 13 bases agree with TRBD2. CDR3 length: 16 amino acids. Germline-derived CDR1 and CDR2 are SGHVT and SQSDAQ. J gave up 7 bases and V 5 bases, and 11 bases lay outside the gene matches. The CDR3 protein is CASSPVRTSGGMEQYF. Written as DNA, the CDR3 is TGTGCCAGCAGCCCCGTACGGACTAGCGGGGGAATGGAGCAGTACTTC.

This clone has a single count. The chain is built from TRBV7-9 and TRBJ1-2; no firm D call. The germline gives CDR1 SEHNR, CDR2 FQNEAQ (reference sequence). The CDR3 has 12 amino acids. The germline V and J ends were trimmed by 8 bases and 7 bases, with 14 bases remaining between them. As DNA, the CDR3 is TGTGCCAGCCAGTGGGGAGCTGGTGGCTACACCTTC. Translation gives CASQWGAGGYTF.

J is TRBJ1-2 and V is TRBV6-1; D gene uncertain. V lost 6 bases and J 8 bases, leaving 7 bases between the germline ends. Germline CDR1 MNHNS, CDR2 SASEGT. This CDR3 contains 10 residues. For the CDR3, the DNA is TGTGCCAGCAGGCGAGAGGGCTACACCTTC. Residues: CASRREGYTF.

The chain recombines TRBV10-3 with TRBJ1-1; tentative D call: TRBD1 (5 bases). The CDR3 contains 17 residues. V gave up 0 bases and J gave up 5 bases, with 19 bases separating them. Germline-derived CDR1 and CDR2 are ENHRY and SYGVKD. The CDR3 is CAISESIGILRGTEAFF. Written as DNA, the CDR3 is TGTGCCATCAGTGAGTCGATCGGCATCCTAAGGGGAACTGAAGCTTTCTTT.

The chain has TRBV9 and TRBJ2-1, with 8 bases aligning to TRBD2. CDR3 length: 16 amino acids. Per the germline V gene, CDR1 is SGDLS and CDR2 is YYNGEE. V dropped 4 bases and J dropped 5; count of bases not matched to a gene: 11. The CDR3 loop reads CASSPPGLGFDNEQFF. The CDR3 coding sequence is TGTGCCAGCAGCCCCCCGGGACTAGGATTCGACAATGAGCAGTTCTTC.

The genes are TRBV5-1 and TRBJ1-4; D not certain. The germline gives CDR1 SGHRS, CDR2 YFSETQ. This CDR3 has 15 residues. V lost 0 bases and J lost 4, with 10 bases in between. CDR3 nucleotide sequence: TGCGCCAGCAGCTTGGACGGCAAAGATAATGAAAAACTGTTTTTT. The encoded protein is CASSLDGKDNEKLFF. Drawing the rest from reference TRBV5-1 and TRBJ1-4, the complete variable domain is KAGVTQTPRYLIKTRGQQVTLSCSPISGHRSVSWYQQTPGQGLQFLFEYFSETQRNKGNFPGRFSGRQFSNSRSEMNVSTLELGDSALYLCASSLDGKDNEKLFFGSGTQLSVL.

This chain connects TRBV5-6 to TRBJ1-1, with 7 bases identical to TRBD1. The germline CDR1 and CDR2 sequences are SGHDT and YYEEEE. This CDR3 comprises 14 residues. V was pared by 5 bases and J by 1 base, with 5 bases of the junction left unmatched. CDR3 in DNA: TGTGCCAGCAGAGCCGGGACAGCGAACACTGAAGCTTTCTTT. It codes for CASRAGTANTEAFF. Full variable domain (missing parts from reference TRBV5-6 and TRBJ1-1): DAGVTQSPTHLIKTRGQQVTLRCSPKSGHDTVSWYQQALGQGPQFIFQYYEEEERQRGNFPDRFSGHQFPNYSSELNVNALLLGDSALYLCASRAGTANTEAFFGQGTRLTVV.

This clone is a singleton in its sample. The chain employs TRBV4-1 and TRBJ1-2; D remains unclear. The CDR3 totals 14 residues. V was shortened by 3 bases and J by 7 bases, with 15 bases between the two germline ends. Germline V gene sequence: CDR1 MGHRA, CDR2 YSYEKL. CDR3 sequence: CASSQREGVGGYTF. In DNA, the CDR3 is TGCGCCAGCAGCCAGAGAGAGGGCGTGGGTGGCTACACCTTC.

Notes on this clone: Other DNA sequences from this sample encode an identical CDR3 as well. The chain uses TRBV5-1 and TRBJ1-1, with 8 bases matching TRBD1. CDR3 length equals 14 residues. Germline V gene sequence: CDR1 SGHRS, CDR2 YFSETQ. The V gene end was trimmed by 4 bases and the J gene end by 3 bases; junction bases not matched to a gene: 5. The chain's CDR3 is CASSLTGGYTEAFF. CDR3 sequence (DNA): TGCGCCAGCAGCCTAACAGGGGGGTACACTGAAGCTTTCTTT.

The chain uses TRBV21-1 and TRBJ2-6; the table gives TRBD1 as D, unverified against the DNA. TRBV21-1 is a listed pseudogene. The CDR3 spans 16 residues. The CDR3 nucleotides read TGTGCCAGCATCAAGACAGGCCACTCTGGGGCCAACGTCCTGACTTTC. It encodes CASIKTGHSGANVLTF.

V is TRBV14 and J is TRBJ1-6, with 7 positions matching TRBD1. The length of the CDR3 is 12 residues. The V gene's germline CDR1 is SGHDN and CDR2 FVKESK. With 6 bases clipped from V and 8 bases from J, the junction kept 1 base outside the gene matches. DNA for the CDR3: TGTGCCAGCAGACAGGGGTATTCACCCCTCCACTTT. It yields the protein CASRQGYSPLHF.

The CDR3: CASSIAQGTGQPQHF. For the CDR3, the DNA is TGTGCCAGTAGTATAGCACAGGGTACTGGTCAGCCCCAGCATTTT. V is TRBV19 and J is TRBJ1-5; perhaps TRBD1 as D (6 bases). Trimming cost V 1 base and J 6 bases, with 13 bases left between them. This CDR3 spans 15 amino acids. Germline values: CDR1 LNHDA, CDR2 SQIVND (reference sequence). The full variable domain, rest sourced from reference TRBV19 and TRBJ1-5, is DGGITQSPKYLFRKEGQNVTLSCEQNLNHDAMYWYRQDPGQGLRLIYYSQIVNDFQKGDIAEGYSVSREKKESFPLTVTSAQKNPTAFYLCASSIAQGTGQPQHFGDGTRLSIL.

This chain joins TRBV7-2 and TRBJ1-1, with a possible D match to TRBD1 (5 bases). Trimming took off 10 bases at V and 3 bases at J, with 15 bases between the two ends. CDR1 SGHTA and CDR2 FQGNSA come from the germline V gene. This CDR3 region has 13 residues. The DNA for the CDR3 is TGTGCCAACTCAAGGGGAGGGGACACTGAAGCTTTCTTT. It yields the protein CANSRGGDTEAFF.

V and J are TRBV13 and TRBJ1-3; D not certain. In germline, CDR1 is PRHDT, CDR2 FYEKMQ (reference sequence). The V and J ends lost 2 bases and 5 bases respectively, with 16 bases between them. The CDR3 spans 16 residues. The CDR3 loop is CASSLYTSGRRNTIYF. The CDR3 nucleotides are TGTGCCAGCAGCTTATATACATCCGGACGGCGAAACACCATATATTTT. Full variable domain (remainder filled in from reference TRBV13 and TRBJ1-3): AAGVIQSPRHLIKEKRETATLKCYPIPRHDTVYWYQQGPGQDPQFLISFYEKMQSDKGSIPDRFSAQQFSDYHSELNMSSLELGDSALYFCASSLYTSGRRNTIYFGEGSWLTVV.